This T cell receptor beta chain was recovered during a study of blood T cells in healthy people across ages. The CDR3 totals 15 residues. Germline-derived CDR1 and CDR2 are SGHRS and YFSETQ. The ends were cut back, 4 bases at V and 4 bases at J, with 15 bases in the middle. Isolation per sample recovered at least 6.5 million PBMCs. This clonotype showed up just a few times. The antigen is unknown. General study findings and limits: Fewer expanded clones and more diversity marked long-lived versus aged donors.

Sample-barcoded 5' priming and a J-beta primer mix drove a second PCR of about 6 to 12 cycles. Each CDR3 protein gets one entry after TCRdb re-called the 5' RACE reads with MiXCR. In the table there are approximately 800,000 distinct CDR3 sequences, roughly 64% of which are singletons. This sequence was found in a man aged 25 to 40 in good health. V usage is TRBV5-1 and J usage is TRBJ2-1; D could derive from TRBD1 or TRBD2 (5 bases each). Sequenced sample: blood. CDR3 DNA sequence: TGCGCCAGCAGCCCGACCGGGACGGATTACAATGAGCAGTTCTTC. This sequence encodes CASSPTGTDYNEQFF. The variable domain in full, completed from reference TRBV5-1 and TRBJ2-1, reads KAGVTQTPRYLIKTRGQQVTLSCSPISGHRSVSWYQQTPGQGLQFLFEYFSETQRNKGNFPGRFSGRQFSNSRSEMNVSTLELGDSALYLCASSPTGTDYNEQFFGPGTRLTVL.